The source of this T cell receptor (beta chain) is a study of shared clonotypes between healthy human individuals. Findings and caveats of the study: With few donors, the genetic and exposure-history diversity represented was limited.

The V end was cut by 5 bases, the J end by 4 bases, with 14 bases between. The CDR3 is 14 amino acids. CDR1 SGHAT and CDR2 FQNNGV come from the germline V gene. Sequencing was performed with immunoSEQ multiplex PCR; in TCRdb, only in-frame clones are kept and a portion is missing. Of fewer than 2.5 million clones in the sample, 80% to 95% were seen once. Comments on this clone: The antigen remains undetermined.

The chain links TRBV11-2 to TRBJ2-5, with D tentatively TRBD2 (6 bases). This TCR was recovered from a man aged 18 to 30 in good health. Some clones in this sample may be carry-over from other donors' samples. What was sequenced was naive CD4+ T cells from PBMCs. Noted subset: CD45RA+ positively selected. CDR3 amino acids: CASSRSGQGETQYF. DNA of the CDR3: TGTGCCAGCAGCCGCAGCGGGCAGGGAGAGACCCAGTACTTC. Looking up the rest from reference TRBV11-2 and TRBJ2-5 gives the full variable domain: EAGVAQSPRYKIIEKRQSVAFWCNPISGHATLYWYQQILGQGPKLLIQFQNNGVVDDSQLPKDRFSAERLKGVDSTLKIQPAKLEDSAVYLCASSRSGQGETQYFGPGTRLLVL.